What follows describes a single T cell receptor (beta chain). Its cognate antigen has yet to be identified. Nothing much larger sits one base from this clone, and base qualities are not available. The sample belongs to a study of T cell responses to AZD1222 COVID-19 vaccine (TCRdb year 2021). Regarding the complete study: AZD1222 recipients given second doses at about 4 weeks or at about 12 weeks were pooled, since spike-specific TCR depth and breadth were not found to differ between the two schedules. TCR sequencing covered approximately 230 trial participants: about 210 given two doses of AZD1222 and 26 given two doses of MenACWY control vaccine. Trial participants were enrolled by age into subgroups of 18-55, 56-69 and 70-plus years, and about 150, 27 and 61 TCR-sequenced participants, respectively, were included in these subgroups.

What the study reported, not specific to this receptor: Nearly half of unique spike-specific TCRs reportedly recognized epitopes outside regions mutated in the B.1.351 and B.1.1.7 variants. Participants were mostly white British, with more females than males. The authors suggested clonal diversity may have been underestimated. After two AZD1222 doses, both the breadth and the depth of spike-specific TCRs were significantly higher than at day 0 and than in MenACWY recipients. In the small 56-69-year group, the increase in depth fell short of significance, most likely because of low power. Conclusions about previously exposed vaccinees are limited because only 5 or 6 AZD1222 recipients were SARS-CoV-2 seropositive at baseline. The whole spike protein was spanned by vaccine-associated CD4 TCRs, and dominant responses were seen in regions 160-218 and 743-854. Because no samples from the day 14 peak response were available, repertoires could be characterized only after the peak T cell response.

The time point label for this specimen denotes: baseline before first vaccination. The vaccinee samples were drawn from two UK trials, COV001 and COV002, one of which was a single-blind randomized controlled phase 2/3 trial testing AZD1222 (ChAdOx1 nCoV-19) in healthy adults. Trial participant PBMC samples were collected at day 0 and day 28 after the second dose for TCRbeta chain sequencing. The CDR3 regions of human TCRbeta chains were analyzed by immunosequencing. The source study handled its data this way. Repertoire TCRs were matched against a reference library of SARS-CoV-2-specific TCRs generated with the MIRA antigen-specificity platform. Breadth was defined as the fraction of unique TCRs that were SARS-CoV-2-associated. Depth was defined as the fraction of total T cells that were SARS-CoV-2-associated. Each spike-specific TCR was assigned to its reactive spike region and to a CD4 or CD8 class using the MIRA data. Log10-transformed breadth and depth values were compared by one-way ANOVA with Sidak's multiple comparisons tests. The table comes from immuneACCESS by way of TCRdb, which keeps in-frame sequences with V and J called. Part of the clones is missing from these tables; in studies checked, under half for an unresolved V gene and the rest for unknown reasons. V, J and clone size reflect that table, while D and trimming were determined from the DNA. Within this sample are roughly 120,000 clones, with approximately 86% of them counted one time only. 2.4% of the sample lies in the top ten.

Via the germline V gene, CDR1 is SGDLS and CDR2 YYNGEE. The CDR3 contains 15 residues, cysteine and phenylalanine counted. The read is trimmed to its CDR3 DNA, 45 bases read in frame from base 1. A distance of 20 bases separates the germline ends of V and J, which lose 4 bases and 7 bases respectively. The sequence is built from TRBV9 and TRBJ1-2; TRBD1 is possibly the D segment (5 matching bases). This TCR was recovered from an adult in good health. Source: peripheral blood, taken on day 0 of AZD1222 vaccination. The CDR3 protein sequence reads: CASSPHVEGVSGYTF. The bases are TGTGCCAGCAGCCCCCATGTGGAAGGGGTCTCTGGCTACACCTTC.